This is a list of T cell receptor beta chains from one sample in a study of blood T cell repertoires in COVID-19. This table comes from immunoSEQ multiplex PCR, and its TCRdb copy is limited to in-frame clones, with some not included. The sample consists of about 280,000 clones, about 85% of them appearing once. Material for sequencing was peripheral blood. The receptors were sampled from a human donor in a cohort sampled during active COVID-19. Both conserved end residues are part of each CDR3. A D gene is named only where the DNA matches it firmly. Clone size is not always given. Where it is, it says once, few, many or a class for expanded clones.

.	.	TRBV6-5	TRBJ2-5	CASSYHQQETQYF	TGTGCCAGCAGTTACCACCAGCAAGAGACCCAGTACTTC
.	.	TRBV12-3/TRBV12-4	TRBJ2-1	CASSSDSNEQFF	TGTGCCAGCAGTTCAGACAGTAATGAGCAGTTCTTC
.	.	TRBV7-2	TRBJ1-2	CASSSMGARSPYGYTF	TGTGCCAGCAGCTCTATGGGGGCCAGGTCCCCCTATGGCTACACCTTC
.	.	TRBV5-1	TRBJ2-1	CASSSKNRGNEQFF	TGCGCCAGCAGCTCGAAAAATAGGGGCAATGAGCAGTTCTTC
TRBD1	.	TRBV4-1	TRBJ2-7	CASSQVIRTGSWEQYF	TGCGCCAGCAGCCAAGTAATCCGGACAGGATCATGGGAGCAGTACTTC
.	.	TRBV6-6	TRBJ2-4	CASRSLSAGNIQYF	TGTGCCAGCAGGTCCCTGTCCGCGGGTAACATTCAGTACTTC
TRBD2	.	TRBV27	TRBJ2-1	CASSRLAGGQSEQFF	TGTGCCAGCAGTCGACTAGCGGGAGGGCAGAGTGAGCAGTTCTTC
.	.	TRBV14	TRBJ1-3	CASSQAGINTIYF	TGTGCCAGCAGCCAAGCAGGGATAAACACCATATATTTT
.	.	TRBV6-5	TRBJ2-7	CASSPKQGHNYEQYF	TGTGCCAGCAGTCCCAAACAGGGTCACAACTACGAGCAGTACTTC
TRBD1	.	TRBV18	TRBJ1-1	CASSPPGRQGNTEAFF	TGTGCCAGCTCACCACCGGGGAGACAGGGGAACACTGAAGCTTTCTTT
.	.	TRBV6-5	TRBJ2-7	CASNGERYEQYF	TGTGCCAGCAATGGAGAGCGGTACGAGCAGTACTTC
.	.	TRBV3-1/TRBV3-2	TRBJ2-7	CASSQGLAYEQYF	TGTGCCAGCAGCCAGGGACTCGCCTACGAGCAGTACTTC
TRBD2	.	TRBV7-9	TRBJ2-1	CASSPSGSSTHEQFF	TGTGCCAGCAGCCCTAGCGGGAGTTCTACCCATGAGCAGTTCTTC
TRBD2	few	TRBV3-1/TRBV3-2	TRBJ2-1	CASSREGLAGRYKFF	TGTGCCAGCAGCAGGGAGGGCCTAGCGGGAAGGTATAAGTTCTTC
.	.	TRBV30	TRBJ2-2	CAWSFRGTTGELFF	TGTGCCTGGTCCTTCCGGGGAACCACCGGGGAGCTGTTTTTT
.	.	TRBV19	TRBJ1-2	CASSIDRREGYTF	TGTGCCAGTAGTATAGATCGTCGGGAAGGCTACACCTTC
.	.	TRBV18	TRBJ2-5	CASSPGTGFRETQYF	TGTGCCAGCTCACCCGGAACGGGGTTCCGGGAGACCCAGTACTTC
.	.	TRBV14	TRBJ2-1	CASSHLQYNEQFF	TGTGCCAGCAGCCATCTACAGTACAATGAGCAGTTCTTC
.	.	TRBV7-3	TRBJ1-2	CASSPQDIGYGYTF	TGTGCCAGCAGCCCCCAGGACATTGGCTATGGCTACACCTTC
TRBD2	once	TRBV4-3	TRBJ2-1	CASSRTSVGGNEQFF	TGCGCCAGCAGCCGAACTAGCGTTGGGGGAAATGAGCAGTTCTTC
TRBD2	.	TRBV19	TRBJ2-7	CASSKGTSGRNYEQYF	TGTGCCAGTAGTAAAGGGACTAGCGGGAGAAACTATGAGCAGTACTTC
TRBD2	.	TRBV11-2	TRBJ2-1	CASSSPTSGRVNEQFF	TGTGCCAGCAGCTCCCCCACTAGCGGGAGGGTCAATGAGCAGTTCTTC
TRBD2	.	TRBV24-1	TRBJ2-1	CATSEPSGSREQFF	TGTGCCACCAGTGAGCCTAGCGGGAGCCGGGAGCAGTTCTTC
.	.	TRBV6-5	TRBJ1-2	CASSLTNYGYTF	TGTGCCAGCAGCTTAACTAACTATGGCTACACCTTC
TRBD1	.	TRBV5-4	TRBJ1-4	CASSLMAGGTEKLFF	TGTGCCAGCAGCTTGATGGCAGGGGGAACTGAAAAACTGTTTTTT
TRBD2	.	TRBV7-8	TRBJ2-3	CASRLAGGPTDTQYF	TGTGCCAGCCGACTAGCGGGAGGACCCACAGATACGCAGTATTTT
.	.	TRBV6-5	TRBJ1-1	CASSSGGRTEAFF	TGTGCCAGCAGTTCGGGAGGTCGCACTGAAGCTTTCTTT
.	.	TRBV3-1/TRBV3-2	TRBJ2-1	CASSFPEERPFF	TGTGCCAGCAGCTTCCCGGAGGAGCGCCCGTTCTTC
TRBD1	.	TRBV9	TRBJ2-2	CASSVVTGGASGELFF	TGTGCCAGCAGCGTAGTGACAGGGGGCGCCTCAGGGGAGCTGTTTTTT
.	.	TRBV12-3/TRBV12-4	TRBJ1-5	CASSFGEQPQHF	TGTGCCAGCAGTTTTGGGGAGCAGCCCCAGCATTTT
.	.	TRBV12-3/TRBV12-4	TRBJ1-2	CASSLTEAYGYTF	TGTGCCAGCAGTCTGACAGAAGCCTATGGCTACACCTTC